This T cell receptor beta chain comes out of a study of cytotoxic CD8 clonotypes in ibrutinib-treated CLL. The assay was immunoSEQ multiplex PCR, and TCRdb's table has in-frame clones only and misses some. The sample consists of over 9,000 clones, around 80% of them appearing once. Germline V gene lookup returns CDR1 MGHRA and CDR2 YSYEKL. V shed 1 base and J shed 1 base, with 7 bases lying between them. This CDR3 has 14 residues. The J gene is TRBJ2-5, the V gene TRBV4-1, with a weak D call TRBD2 (6 bases). This TCR came from a human donor with chronic lymphocytic leukemia. The sample was PBMCs, taken at disease progression, from a patient treated with ibrutinib. Written as DNA, the CDR3 is TGCGCCAGCAGCCAAGTCGGGGGCCAAGAGACCCAGTACTTC. This gives the protein CASSQVGGQETQYF.